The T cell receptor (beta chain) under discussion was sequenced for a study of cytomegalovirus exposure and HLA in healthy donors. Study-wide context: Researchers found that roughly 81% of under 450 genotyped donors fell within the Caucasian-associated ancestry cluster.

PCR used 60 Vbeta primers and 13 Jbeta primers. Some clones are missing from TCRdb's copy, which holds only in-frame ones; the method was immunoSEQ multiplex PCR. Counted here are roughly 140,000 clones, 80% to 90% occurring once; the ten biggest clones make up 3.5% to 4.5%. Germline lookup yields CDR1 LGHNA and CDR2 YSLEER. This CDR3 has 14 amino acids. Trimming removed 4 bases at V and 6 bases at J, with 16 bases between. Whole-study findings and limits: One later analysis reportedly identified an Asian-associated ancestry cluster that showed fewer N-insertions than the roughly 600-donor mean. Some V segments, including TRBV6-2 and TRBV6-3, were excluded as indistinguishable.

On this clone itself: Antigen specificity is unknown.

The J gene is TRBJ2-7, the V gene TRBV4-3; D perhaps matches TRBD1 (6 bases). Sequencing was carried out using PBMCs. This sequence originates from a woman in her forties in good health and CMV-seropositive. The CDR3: CASSLITRGSEQYF. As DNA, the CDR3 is TGCGCCAGCAGCCTCATAACGAGGGGGAGCGAGCAGTACTTC.